A selection of T cell receptor beta chains follows, all from one sample in a study of CD8+ T cells in alopecia areata. Sequenced by immunoSEQ multiplex PCR; TCRdb stores in-frame clones only, minus some. The sample carries 100,000 to 150,000 clones, about 47% recorded once. Sequenced material: CD8+ T cells sorted from blood, taken at week 0. Receptor source: a human donor with alopecia areata. Both conserved end residues are trimmed from each CDR3. Each record gives: V gene, CDR3 protein.

V gene: TRBV13
CDR3 protein: ASSPANTGELF

V gene: TRBV6-5
CDR3 protein: ASSDGTERETQY

V gene: TRBV2
CDR3 protein: ASRTVPLGEAF

V gene: TRBV27
CDR3 protein: ASSPDFAGEVETQY

V gene: TRBV13
CDR3 protein: ASSTSASSTDTQY

V gene: TRBV6-5
CDR3 protein: ASSQTGRGQPQH

V gene: TRBV4-2
CDR3 protein: ASSQDTQGQTQY

V gene: TRBV6-1
CDR3 protein: ASSEWGPFYNEQF

V gene: TRBV7-9
CDR3 protein: ASSLGEGEGLANIQY

V gene: TRBV29-1
CDR3 protein: SVEFREERHWETQY

V gene: TRBV5-1
CDR3 protein: ASQDHGGTANTEAF

V gene: TRBV30
CDR3 protein: AWSVLARGDEAF

V gene: TRBV11-2
CDR3 protein: ASSPPGNIQY

V gene: TRBV4-1
CDR3 protein: ASSQESDTQY

V gene: TRBV27
CDR3 protein: ASSLTTGHPAIAKNIQY

V gene: TRBV4-1
CDR3 protein: ASSQASGGYNEQF

V gene: TRBV15
CDR3 protein: ATSRDLGPLH

V gene: TRBV25-1
CDR3 protein: ASSDFTWGEAF

V gene: TRBV30
CDR3 protein: AWGIYEQY

V gene: TRBV30
CDR3 protein: ASTLNTEAF

V gene: TRBV27
CDR3 protein: ASSPGRGFGGYT

V gene: TRBV29-1
CDR3 protein: SAREFPYEQY

V gene: TRBV9
CDR3 protein: ASSAGTASNQPQH

V gene: TRBV30
CDR3 protein: AWRTGGLYEQY

V gene: TRBV4-3
CDR3 protein: ASSQDAPSGWETQY